This T cell receptor beta chain derives from a study of T cell repertoires in cytomegalovirus infection. Via MiXCR, TCRdb re-called the reads, giving one row per CDR3 protein. The repertoire consists of fewer than 950,000 distinct CDR3 sequences, with approximately 30% occurring once and the leading ten covering roughly 12%. Details on this clonotype: The antigen is not known.

The input for sequencing was cultured CD8+ T cells from PBMCs, taken from culture after CMV antigen stimulation. The receptor was derived from a human donor in good health (CMV status not recorded). Some clones in this sample may be carry-over from other donors' samples.

The CDR3 sequence: CASTPQGMNTEAFF. The CDR3 region has the DNA TGTGCCAGTACCCCCCAAGGCATGAACACTGAAGCTTTCTTT. This chain uses TRBV19 with TRBJ1-1; D remains unclear. The germline V gene has CDR1 LNHDA and CDR2 SQIVND (reference sequence). Trimming stripped 7 bases from V and 0 bases from J, with 12 bases between. This CDR3 comprises 14 residues.